Ten or more counts support the clone carrying this T cell receptor beta chain. What it binds is not known. Time point here: technical triplicate 2. A single run covered 15-18 subjects with over 190 million TCR-beta sequences. TCRdb passed the 5' RACE reads through MiXCR, listing each CDR3 protein once. The repertoire holds about 59,000 distinct CDR3 sequences, 24% seen once, with 3.5% to 5.5% in the top ten. V gave up 0 bases and J gave up 8 bases, with 16 bases separating them. CDR1 is ENHRY, CDR2 SYGVKD, per germline. This CDR3 region has 15 residues. The data belong to a study of neurological immune-mediated disorders. Study results and caveats: Expansion of TCR clones was greatest in HTLV-1-associated myelopathy and smallest in multiple sclerosis, where it fell below that of healthy controls. No CDR3 amino acid sequences were shared by expanded clones across subjects, suggesting private repertoires in all groups.

The TCR originated in a man between 60 and 70 years old with HTLV-1-associated myelopathy (HAM/TSP). J is TRBJ1-2 and V is TRBV10-3; tentative D call: TRBD1 (5 bases). The sample was PBMCs. The CDR3 DNA is TGTGCCATCAGTGAGTCCCGGGACGGCGCTCAGGGCTACACCTTC. Its protein product is CAISESRDGAQGYTF.